Listed here are 20 T cell receptor beta chains from one sample, sequenced in a study of response to subunit inactivated influenza vaccine. MiXCR, run by TCRdb on the RT-PCR reads, gives a single entry per CDR3 protein. The data contain approximately 230,000 distinct CDR3 sequences, more than 9% of them singletons. Sequences were derived from non-naive T cells sorted from PBMCs, sampled roughly 15 days before vaccination. The origin of the receptors is a man aged 50-59 years who received an inactivated influenza vaccine.

This clonotype has a count of ten or more. The chain joins TRBV4-3 to TRBJ1-2; D is undetermined. Trimming stripped 3 bases from V and 8 bases from J, with 19 bases between. The CDR3 length is 15 residues. Per the germline V gene, CDR1 is LGHNA and CDR2 is YSLEER. CDR3 loop: CASSQDGMTSGGYTF. In nucleotides, the CDR3 is TGCGCCAGCAGCCAGGACGGGATGACATCGGGCGGCTACACCTTC.

This chain links TRBV7-2 with TRBJ2-5; D uncertain. CDR3 length: 15 amino acids. Germline assignment: CDR1 SGHTA and CDR2 FQGNSA. V was clipped by 5 bases and J by 0 bases, with 13 bases between them. CDR3 residues: CASSPTGINQETQYF. In DNA, the CDR3 is TGTGCCAGCAGCCCTACCGGCATTAACCAAGAGACCCAGTACTTC. The full variable domain, with the rest looked up from reference TRBV7-2 and TRBJ2-5, is GAGVSQSPSNKVTEKGKDVELRCDPISGHTALYWYRQSLGQGLEFLIYFQGNSAPDKSGLPSDRFSAERTGGSVSTLTIQRTQQEDSAVYLCASSPTGINQETQYFGPGTRLLVL.

This clonotype was counted many times. V usage is TRBV12-3 or TRBV12-4 and J usage is TRBJ2-1; D might be TRBD2 (5 bases). There are 16 residues in the CDR3. V lost 6 bases and J 7 bases, leaving 22 bases between the germline ends. The CDR3 loop reads CASRTWTGGEGNEQFF. As DNA, the CDR3 is TGTGCCAGCAGGACCTGGACGGGCGGAGAGGGAAATGAGCAGTTCTTC.

The rearrangement uses TRBV6-5 and TRBJ2-3, with D possibly being TRBD1 (5 bases). The CDR3 is made up of 14 amino acids. V lost 2 bases, J lost 6 bases, and 12 bases lay in between. Germline lookup yields CDR1 MNHEY and CDR2 SVGAGI. The CDR3 DNA follows: TGTGCCAGCAGTTACCCTAATGCAGGGGATACGCAGTATTTT. Its protein is CASSYPNAGDTQYF.

The V gene is TRBV7-6, the J gene TRBJ1-2, with TRBD1 matching 9 bases. V shed 6 bases, J shed 1 base, and the junction held 9 bases outside the gene matches. Germline CDR1 SGHVS, CDR2 FNYEAQ. This CDR3 region has 16 residues. Here the CDR3 DNA reads TGTGCCAGCAGTCAATTGGGGACAGGGAATAACTATGGCTACACCTTC. Amino acids: CASSQLGTGNNYGYTF.

The J gene is TRBJ2-3, the V gene TRBV28, with 10 bases matching TRBD2. The V gene's germline CDR1 is MDHEN and CDR2 SYDVKM. The CDR3 sequence is 17 residues long. J was trimmed by 4 bases and V by 6 bases; bases with no gene match: 13. The CDR3 protein is CASSSGRGAGGADTQYF. CDR3 coding DNA: TGTGCCAGCAGCTCGGGGCGGGGAGCGGGAGGGGCAGATACGCAGTATTTT. The whole variable domain, remainder taken from reference TRBV28 and TRBJ2-3, is DVKVTQSSRYLVKRTGEKVFLECVQDMDHENMFWYRQDPGLGLRLIYFSYDVKMKEKGDIPEGYSVSREKKERFSLILESASTNQTSMYLCASSSGRGAGGADTQYFGPGTRLTVL.

This rearrangement joins TRBV20-1 to TRBJ1-2; D unresolved. Trimming left V 3 bases short and J 8 bases short, with 19 bases between. Per the germline V gene, CDR1 is DFQATT and CDR2 is SNEGSKA (reference sequence). The CDR3 covers 14 residues. The CDR3 bases are TGCAGTGCTAGGGAACAAGTCTTCCCAGGAGGCTACACCTTC. Its protein product is CSAREQVFPGGYTF.

CDR3 protein: CASSYSIGMNTEAFF. For the CDR3, the DNA is TGTGCCAGCAGTTACTCGATCGGAATGAACACTGAAGCTTTCTTT. The chain couples TRBV6-5 to TRBJ1-1; unclear D gene. Trimming stripped 0 bases from V and 0 bases from J, with 8 bases between. Germline V lookup: CDR1 MNHEY, CDR2 SVGAGI. The CDR3 is 15 residues long.

The rearrangement uses TRBV20-1 and TRBJ2-2; 11 positions match TRBD2. Unmatched junction bases numbered 10, after V lost 1 base and J lost 3 bases. The V gene's germline CDR1 is DFQATT and CDR2 SNEGSKA (reference sequence). This CDR3 spans 18 amino acids. The CDR3 DNA is TGCAGTGCTAGAGGTATCGGCACTAGCGGGGGATACACCGGGGAGCTGTTTTTT. Translated, it gives CSARGIGTSGGYTGELFF.

The genes are TRBV18 and TRBJ1-3; no definite D call. V lost 3 bases to trimming and J lost 1 base, with 10 bases between them. Germline assignment: CDR1 KGHSH and CDR2 LQKENI. The CDR3 contains 15 residues. The CDR3 spells CASSPTIGSGNTIYF. Here the CDR3 DNA reads TGTGCCAGCTCACCCACCATAGGGTCTGGAAACACCATATATTTT.

Comment on this clonotype: No conserved phenylalanine or tryptophan is present at the end of the CDR3, so a read error is the likely explanation. This chain connects TRBV5-1 to TRBJ2-6; no definite D call. Looked up from germline, CDR1 is SGHRS and CDR2 is YFSETQ. Deletions cut 1 base from V and 3 bases from J, with 11 bases between. This CDR3 is 16 amino acids long. The CDR3 DNA sequence: TGCGCCAGCAGCTTGTGGAGCAGAGGTGGGGCCAACGTCCTGACTTCC. This gives the protein CASSLWSRGGANVLTS.

The table lists this clonotype with many counts. The CDR3 sequence is CASSLKAAQYF. DNA of the CDR3: TGTGCCAGCAGTTTAAAGGCGGCGCAGTATTTT. The chain links TRBV12-3 or TRBV12-4 to TRBJ2-3, with D unclear. The germline V and J ends were trimmed by 2 bases and 10 bases, with 7 bases remaining between them. The CDR3 has 11 residues.

This clonotype was recorded a few times. The rearrangement uses TRBV7-2 and TRBJ2-1, with D maybe TRBD2 (6 bases). Germline V gene sequence: CDR1 SGHTA, CDR2 FQGNSA. The CDR3 runs to 16 residues. V shed 0 bases and J shed 6 bases, with 15 bases lying between them. The CDR3 loop is CASSLAWRPGGNEQFF. The CDR3 DNA follows: TGTGCCAGCAGCTTAGCGTGGAGGCCCGGGGGCAATGAGCAGTTCTTC.

The table lists this clonotype with many counts. The genes are TRBV20-1 and TRBJ2-5; 9 bases are shared with TRBD1. This CDR3 spans 16 amino acids. The J segment lost 0 bases and the V segment lost 2 bases, leaving 7 bases of the junction unmatched. Germline assignment: CDR1 DFQATT and CDR2 SNEGSKA (reference sequence). CDR3 protein: CSARPNRDRDQETQYF. For the CDR3, the DNA is TGCAGTGCTAGACCTAACCGGGACAGGGACCAAGAGACCCAGTACTTC.

The chain employs TRBV5-6 and TRBJ1-2, with D possibly TRBD1 on 6 matching bases. Germline lookup yields CDR1 SGHDT and CDR2 YYEEEE. V shed 4 bases and J shed 8 bases, with 21 bases lying between them. This CDR3 spans 15 amino acids. The CDR3, as DNA: TGTGCCAGCAGCGCGATAGGTGGGGGGCTCGGCGGCTACACCTTC. It yields the protein CASSAIGGGLGGYTF.

The rearrangement uses TRBV19 and TRBJ2-3; D may be TRBD2 (6 bases). CDR1 and CDR2 (germline): LNHDA, SQIVND (reference sequence). The CDR3 loop spans 17 amino acids. V was cut by 3 bases and J by 0 bases, with 16 bases left in between. The CDR3 spells CASSMGIGTLSTDTQYF. As DNA, the CDR3 is TGTGCCAGTAGTATGGGGATCGGGACTCTTAGCACAGATACGCAGTATTTT.

This clonotype was counted between two and nine times. The chain uses TRBV20-1 and TRBJ1-4; no definite D call. The V and J ends lost 6 bases and 7 bases respectively, with 12 bases between them. The CDR3 runs to 12 residues. Germline assignment: CDR1 DFQATT and CDR2 SNEGSKA (reference sequence). CDR3 loop: CSAADLGEKLFF. DNA of the CDR3: TGCAGTGCAGCGGACTTGGGTGAAAAACTGTTTTTT.

This clonotype occurred many times. CDR3 sequence: CASSFLMGGGRSDTQYF. The CDR3 DNA sequence: TGTGCCAGCAGTTTCCTTATGGGGGGGGGCAGGTCAGATACGCAGTATTTT. J is TRBJ2-3 and V is TRBV7-2; D may be TRBD2 (7 bases). This CDR3 is built from 17 residues. The germline V and J ends were trimmed by 6 bases and 4 bases, with 23 bases remaining between them. The germline CDR1 and CDR2 sequences are SGHTA and FQGNSA.

This clonotype was found many times. The J gene is TRBJ2-3, the V gene TRBV18; D call uncertain. Deletions cut 2 bases from V and 2 bases from J, with 11 bases between. Per the germline V gene, CDR1 is KGHSH and CDR2 is LQKENI. This CDR3 is 15 amino acids long. The CDR3 loop reads CASSPYSSPTDTQYF. CDR3 nucleotide sequence: TGTGCCAGCTCACCATATTCCAGCCCCACAGATACGCAGTATTTT.

The chain combines TRBV12-3 or TRBV12-4 with TRBJ2-5; 7 nucleotides match TRBD1. V lost 7 bases to trimming and J lost 4 bases; unmatched junction nucleotides: 6. The CDR3 is 13 residues long. In nucleotides, the CDR3 is TGTGCCAGCACCTACAGGGGTGGAGAGACCCAGTACTTC. It codes for CASTYRGGETQYF.